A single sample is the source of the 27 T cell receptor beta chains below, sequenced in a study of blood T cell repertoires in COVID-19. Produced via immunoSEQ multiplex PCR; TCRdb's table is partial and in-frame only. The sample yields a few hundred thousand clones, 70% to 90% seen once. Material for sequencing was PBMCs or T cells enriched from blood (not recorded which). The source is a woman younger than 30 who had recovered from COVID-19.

The CDR3 spells CASRQGREQYF. The CDR3 DNA reads TGCGCCAGTCGACAGGGTCGCGAGCAGTACTTC. The genes are TRBV4-1 and TRBJ2-7; 7 nucleotides align to TRBD1. CDR1 is MGHRA, CDR2 YSYEKL, per germline. The CDR3 consists of 11 residues. The trim removed 9 bases at V and 6 bases at J, leaving 5 bases unmatched.

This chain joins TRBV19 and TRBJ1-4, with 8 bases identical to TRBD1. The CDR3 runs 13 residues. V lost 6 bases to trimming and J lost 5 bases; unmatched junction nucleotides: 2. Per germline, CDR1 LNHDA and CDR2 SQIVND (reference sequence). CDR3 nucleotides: TGTGCCAGTAGGGACAGGGAAAATGAAAAACTGTTTTTT. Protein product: CASRDRENEKLFF.

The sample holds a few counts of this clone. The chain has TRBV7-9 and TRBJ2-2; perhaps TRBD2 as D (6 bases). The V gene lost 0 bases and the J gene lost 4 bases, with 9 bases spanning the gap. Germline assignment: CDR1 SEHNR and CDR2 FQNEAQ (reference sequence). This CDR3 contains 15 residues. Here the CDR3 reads CASSLAGGSTGELFF. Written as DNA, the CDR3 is TGTGCCAGCAGCTTAGCGGGAGGAAGCACCGGGGAGCTGTTTTTT.

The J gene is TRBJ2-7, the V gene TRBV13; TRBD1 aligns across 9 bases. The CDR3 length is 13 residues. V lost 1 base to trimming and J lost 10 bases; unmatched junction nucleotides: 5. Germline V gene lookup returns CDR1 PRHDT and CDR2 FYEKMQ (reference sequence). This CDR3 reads CASSLDRGLTQYF. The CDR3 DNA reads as TGTGCCAGCAGCTTAGACAGGGGGCTAACCCAGTACTTC.

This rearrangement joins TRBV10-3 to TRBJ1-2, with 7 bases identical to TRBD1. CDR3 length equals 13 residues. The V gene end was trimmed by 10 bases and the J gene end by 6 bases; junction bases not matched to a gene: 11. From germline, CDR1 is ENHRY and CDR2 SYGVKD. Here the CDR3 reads CATTTGWGDGYTF. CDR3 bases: TGTGCCACGACGACAGGGTGGGGGGATGGCTACACCTTC.

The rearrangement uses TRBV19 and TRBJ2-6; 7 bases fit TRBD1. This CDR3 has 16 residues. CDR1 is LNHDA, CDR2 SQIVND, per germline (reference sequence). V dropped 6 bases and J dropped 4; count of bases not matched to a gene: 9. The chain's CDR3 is CASSNRGRSGANVLTF. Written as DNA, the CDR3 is TGTGCCAGTAGCAACAGGGGAAGGTCGGGGGCCAACGTCCTGACTTTC.

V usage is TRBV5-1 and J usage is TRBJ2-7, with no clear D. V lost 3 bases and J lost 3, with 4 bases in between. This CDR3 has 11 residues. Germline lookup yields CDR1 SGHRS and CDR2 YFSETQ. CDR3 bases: TGCGCCAGCAGCTCCGTCTACGAGCAGTACTTC. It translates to CASSSVYEQYF.

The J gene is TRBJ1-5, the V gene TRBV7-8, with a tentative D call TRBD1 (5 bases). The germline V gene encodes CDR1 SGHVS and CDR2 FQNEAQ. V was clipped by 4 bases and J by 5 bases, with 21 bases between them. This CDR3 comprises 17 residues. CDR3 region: CASSSTPQGWVDQPQHF. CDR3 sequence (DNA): TGTGCCAGCAGCTCCACCCCCCAGGGCTGGGTCGATCAGCCCCAGCATTTT.

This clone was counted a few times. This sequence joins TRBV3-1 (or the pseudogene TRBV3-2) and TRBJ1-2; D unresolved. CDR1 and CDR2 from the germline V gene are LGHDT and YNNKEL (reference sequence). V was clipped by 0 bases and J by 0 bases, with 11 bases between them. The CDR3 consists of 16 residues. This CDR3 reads CASSQDFGEANYGYTF. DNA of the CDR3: TGTGCCAGCAGCCAAGATTTCGGGGAGGCTAACTATGGCTACACCTTC.

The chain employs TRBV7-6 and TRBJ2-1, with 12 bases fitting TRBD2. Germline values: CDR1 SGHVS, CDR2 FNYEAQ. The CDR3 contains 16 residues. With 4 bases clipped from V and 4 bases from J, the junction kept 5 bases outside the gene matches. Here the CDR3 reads CASSSRTSGVYNEQFF. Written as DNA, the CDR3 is TGTGCCAGCAGCTCCCGGACTAGCGGGGTGTACAATGAGCAGTTCTTC.

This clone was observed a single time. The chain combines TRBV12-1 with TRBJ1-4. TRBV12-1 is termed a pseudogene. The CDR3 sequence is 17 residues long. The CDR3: CASSFVVVVVLNEKLFF. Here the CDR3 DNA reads TGTGCCAGCAGCTTTGTAGTTGTTGTGGTCCTTAATGAAAAACTGTTTTTT.

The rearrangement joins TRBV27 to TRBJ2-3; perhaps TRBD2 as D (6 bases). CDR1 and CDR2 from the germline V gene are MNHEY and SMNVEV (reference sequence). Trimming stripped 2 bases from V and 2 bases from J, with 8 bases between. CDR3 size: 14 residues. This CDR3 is CASSLAGFTDTQYF. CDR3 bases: TGTGCCAGCAGTTTAGCGGGATTCACAGATACGCAGTATTTT.

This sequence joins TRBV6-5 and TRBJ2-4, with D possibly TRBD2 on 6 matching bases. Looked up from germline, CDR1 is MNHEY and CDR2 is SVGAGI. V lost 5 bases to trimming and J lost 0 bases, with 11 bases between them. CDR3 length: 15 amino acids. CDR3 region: CASSLTGGAKNIQYF. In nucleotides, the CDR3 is TGTGCCAGCAGTCTAACCGGGGGAGCCAAAAACATTCAGTACTTC.

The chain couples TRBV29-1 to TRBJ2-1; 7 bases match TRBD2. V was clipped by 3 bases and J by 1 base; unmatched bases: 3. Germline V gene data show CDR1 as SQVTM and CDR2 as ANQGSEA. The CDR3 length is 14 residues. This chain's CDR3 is CSVEAGVSYNEQFF. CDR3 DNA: TGCAGCGTTGAGGCGGGAGTGTCCTACAATGAGCAGTTCTTC.

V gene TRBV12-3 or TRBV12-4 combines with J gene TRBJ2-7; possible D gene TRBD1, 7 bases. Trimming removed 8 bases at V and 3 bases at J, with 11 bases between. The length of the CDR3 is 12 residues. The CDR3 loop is CASGGGHYEQYF. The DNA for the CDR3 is TGTGCCAGCGGAGGGGGCCACTACGAGCAGTACTTC.

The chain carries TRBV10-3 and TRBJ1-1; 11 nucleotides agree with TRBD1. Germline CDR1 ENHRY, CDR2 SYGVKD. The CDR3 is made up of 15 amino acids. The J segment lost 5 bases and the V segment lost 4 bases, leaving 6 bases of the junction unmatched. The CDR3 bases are TGTGCCATCAGTGGGGGGGACAGGGGGAGAACTGAAGCTTTCTTT. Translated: CAISGGDRGRTEAFF.

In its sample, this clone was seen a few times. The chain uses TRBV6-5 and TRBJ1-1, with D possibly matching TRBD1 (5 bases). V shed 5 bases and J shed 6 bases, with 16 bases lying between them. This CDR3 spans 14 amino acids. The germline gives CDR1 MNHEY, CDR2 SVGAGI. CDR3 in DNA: TGTGCCAGCAGTCCCATCGGGGGGGTCGCTGAAGCTTTCTTT. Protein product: CASSPIGGVAEAFF.

DNA of the CDR3: TGTGCCAGTTCAAACAGGGATAACTATGGCTACACCTTC. Translating it yields CASSNRDNYGYTF. The chain joins TRBV6-6 to TRBJ1-2; the D gene is possibly TRBD1 (6 bases). CDR3 size: 13 residues. V was shortened by 9 bases and J by 1 base, with 12 bases between the two germline ends. Germline CDR1 and CDR2: MNHNY and SVGAGI (reference sequence).

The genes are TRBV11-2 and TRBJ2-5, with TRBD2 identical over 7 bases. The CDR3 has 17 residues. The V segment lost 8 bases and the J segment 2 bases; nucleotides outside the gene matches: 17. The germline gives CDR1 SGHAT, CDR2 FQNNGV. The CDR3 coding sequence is TGTGCCAGCGGGCAAGGGGAGGGGCCGATGGCGCAAGAGACCCAGTACTTC. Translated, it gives CASGQGEGPMAQETQYF.

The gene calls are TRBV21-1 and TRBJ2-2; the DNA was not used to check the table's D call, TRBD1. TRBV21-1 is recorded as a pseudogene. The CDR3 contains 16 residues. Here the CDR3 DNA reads TGTGCCAGCAGCAAAAATTCGCAGTCGAACACCGGGGAGCTGTTTTTT. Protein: CASSKNSQSNTGELFF.

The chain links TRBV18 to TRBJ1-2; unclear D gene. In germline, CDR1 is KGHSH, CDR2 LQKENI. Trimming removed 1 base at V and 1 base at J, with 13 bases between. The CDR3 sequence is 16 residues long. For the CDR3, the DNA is TGTGCCAGCTCACCACGGTCGGGGAGGGATAACTATGGCTACACCTTC. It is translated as CASSPRSGRDNYGYTF.

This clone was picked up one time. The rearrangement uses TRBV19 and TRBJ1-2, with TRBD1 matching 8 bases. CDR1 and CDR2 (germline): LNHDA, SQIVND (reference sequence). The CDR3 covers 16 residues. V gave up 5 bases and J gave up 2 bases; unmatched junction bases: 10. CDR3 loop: CASSSLGQGRNYGYTF. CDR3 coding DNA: TGTGCCAGTAGTTCCCTAGGACAGGGTAGGAACTATGGCTACACCTTC.

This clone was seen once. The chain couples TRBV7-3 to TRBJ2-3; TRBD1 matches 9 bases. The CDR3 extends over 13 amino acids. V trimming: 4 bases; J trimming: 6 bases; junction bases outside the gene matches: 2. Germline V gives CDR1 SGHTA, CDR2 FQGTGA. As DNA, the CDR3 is TGTGCCAGCAGCTCACAGGGGGCGGATACGCAGTATTTT. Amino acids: CASSSQGADTQYF.

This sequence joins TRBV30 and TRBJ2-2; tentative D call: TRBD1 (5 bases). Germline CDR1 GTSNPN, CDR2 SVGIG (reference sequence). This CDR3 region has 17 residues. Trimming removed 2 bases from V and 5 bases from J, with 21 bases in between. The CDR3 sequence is CAWSRGRVFEQTGELFF. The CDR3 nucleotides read TGTGCCTGGAGTAGGGGCAGAGTATTCGAACAGACCGGGGAGCTGTTTTTT.

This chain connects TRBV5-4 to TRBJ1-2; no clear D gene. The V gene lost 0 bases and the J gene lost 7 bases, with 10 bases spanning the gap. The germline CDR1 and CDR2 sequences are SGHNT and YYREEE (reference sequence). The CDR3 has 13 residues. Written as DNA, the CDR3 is TGTGCCAGCAGCTTGGCCGGGGTGTCTGGCTACACCTTC. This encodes CASSLAGVSGYTF. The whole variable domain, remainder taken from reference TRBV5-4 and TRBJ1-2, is ETGVTQSPTHLIKTRGQQVTLRCSSQSGHNTVSWYQQALGQGPQFIFQYYREEENGRGNFPPRFSGLQFPNYSSELNVNALELDDSALYLCASSLAGVSGYTFGSGTRLTVV.

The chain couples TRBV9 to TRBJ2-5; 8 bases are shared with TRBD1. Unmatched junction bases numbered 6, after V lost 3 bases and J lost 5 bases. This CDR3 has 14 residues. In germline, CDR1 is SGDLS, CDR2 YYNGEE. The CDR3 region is CASSEGQGMETQYF. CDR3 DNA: TGTGCCAGCAGCGAAGGACAGGGTATGGAGACCCAGTACTTC.

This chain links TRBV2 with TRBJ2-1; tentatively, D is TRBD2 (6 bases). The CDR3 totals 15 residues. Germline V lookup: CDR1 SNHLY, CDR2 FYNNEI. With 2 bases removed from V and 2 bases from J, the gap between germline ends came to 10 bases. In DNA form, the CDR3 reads TGTGCCAGCAGTGAATTGGAGGGGACCTACAATGAGCAGTTCTTC. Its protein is CASSELEGTYNEQFF.